This entry describes one T cell receptor beta chain. This clonotype was picked up many times. Its antigen is not yet known. Base qualities are not provided; no much larger clone lies one nucleotide away. V gives up 0 bases and J gives up 4 bases, and the segment between their germline ends measures 11 bases. The CDR3 runs 15 residues from the cysteine to the phenylalanine. Only CDR3 DNA is held: 45 bases, read in frame from base 1. CDR1 and CDR2 are read off the germline V gene as SGHRS and YFSETQ. The sample comes from a study of spatial heterogeneity in lung cancer (dated by TCRdb to 2018 to 2020). With respect to the entire study: More beta-chain than alpha-chain transcripts were consistently detected, likely reflecting higher beta-chain transcript abundance. Nonsynonymous mutation counts, determined by whole-exome sequencing of tumor tissue, were related to TCR repertoire features. In the raw uncorrected reads, each unique combination of TCR and UMI appeared more than ten times on average. Both alpha and beta chains were TCR-sequenced in samples taken at surgery, namely 220 tumor regions, approximately 63 matched nontumor lung samples and 50 to 60 PBMC samples. In non-small cell lung cancer, the study quantitatively compared TCR alpha and beta repertoires across several tumor regions, matched nontumor lung, and blood. The full study reports these points: Additional single-cell paired TCR alpha and beta sequencing was considered necessary to confirm, at a functional level, the hypothesis that regional TCRs recognize regional mutations. Ubiquitous expanded tumor TCRs were detected in blood more often at tumor resection than at routine follow-up.

The time point tag for this specimen amounts to: sample taken at primary tumor resection. Samples were obtained from fewer than 80 patients with early-stage, untreated non-small cell lung cancer from the lung TRACERx cohort. Without any cell sorting, TCR sequencing was performed on whole RNA extracted either from tumor and nontumor lung tissue or from cryopreserved PBMC samples. Patients were selected for TCR sequencing only if sufficient RNA was available from at least two tumor regions. The library was made by 5' RACE. The sequencer listed for this sample is NextSeq 500. The TCR library protocol attached a unique molecular identifier to each TCR cDNA molecule to allow correction of PCR and sequencing errors. The study's own analysis went as follows. Decombinator tools were used for TCR identification, UMI-based error correction and CDR3 extraction. TCRs above a frequency of 2 per 1,000, corresponding to the top 1% of the tumor frequency distribution, were defined as expanded. Each repertoire was subsampled 100 times to 5,000 TCRs, after which Renyi diversity was computed with the R vegan package. CDR3 similarity networks were built from amino acid triplet string-kernel similarity, connecting CDR3s with pairwise similarity above 0.82. Using fastp trimming at Q25 and MiXCR clonotype assembly, TCRdb reanalyzed the public sequencing data and kept in-frame beta chains. Here each entry gathers all rows of one CDR3 protein and keeps the most common genes and DNA. These V and J calls rely on TCRdb rather than the paper's analysis. Across this sample there are 90,000 to 95,000 distinct CDR3 sequences, with over 9.5% seen only once. The leading ten clones occupy about 41% of the sample.

This clonotype originated in a male donor with early-stage non-small cell lung cancer. The rearrangement combines TRBV5-1 with TRBJ2-1; the D gene cannot be resolved reliably. The material sequenced was PBMCs, taken at surgery. CDR3 reads: CASSLVAEDYNEQFF. The DNA sequence is given as TGCGCCAGCAGCTTGGTGGCAGAGGATTACAATGAGCAGTTCTTC.